One sample yielded the 32 T cell receptor beta chains listed below, sequenced in a study of control samples from healthy donors and cancer patients. Sequencing used immunoSEQ multiplex PCR; TCRdb keeps in-frame clones, though not all of them. The sample shows around 110,000 clones, 75% to 90% of them seen only once. Sequencing used PBMCs. The receptors were gathered from a woman between 50 and 59 years old with colorectal cancer.

V gene TRBV7-3 combines with J gene TRBJ2-3, with 7 bases lining up with TRBD2. The CDR3 is made up of 14 amino acids. CDR1 and CDR2 from the germline V gene are SGHTA and FQGTGA. Germline trimming cut 3 bases from V and 5 bases from J; bases unmatched to any gene: 5. CDR3: CASSLSGGGDTQYF. DNA for the CDR3: TGTGCCAGCAGCTTGAGCGGCGGGGGAGATACGCAGTATTTT.

The J gene is TRBJ1-6, the V gene TRBV6-5; 8 bases match TRBD1. Germline loops: CDR1 MNHEY, CDR2 SVGAGI. The CDR3 length is 15 residues. V shed 5 bases and J 6 bases; nucleotides not matched to a gene: 6. CDR3 sequence reads: CASSPLDRGNSPLHF. CDR3 coding DNA: TGTGCCAGCAGTCCTCTTGACAGGGGTAATTCACCCCTCCACTTT.

The chain employs TRBV12-3 or TRBV12-4 and TRBJ1-1, with D perhaps matching TRBD1 (5 bases). V shed 1 base and J shed 8 bases, with 8 bases lying between them. The CDR3 is 12 residues long. As DNA, the CDR3 is TGTGCCAGCAGTTTAGGGGGGAGGGAAGCTTTCTTT. Translation gives CASSLGGREAFF.

V gene TRBV3-1 (or the pseudogene TRBV3-2) combines with J gene TRBJ1-1; D not certain. The germline V and J ends were trimmed by 0 bases and 1 base, with 3 bases remaining between them. CDR3 size: 13 residues. Germline lookup yields CDR1 LGHDT and CDR2 YNNKEL (reference sequence). The CDR3 protein is CASSQERNTEAFF. The CDR3 DNA sequence: TGTGCCAGCAGCCAAGAACGGAACACTGAAGCTTTCTTT.

In this sample, this clone turned up once. V gene TRBV30 combines with J gene TRBJ1-3; 8 bases fit TRBD1. V lost 0 bases to trimming and J lost 3 bases; unmatched junction nucleotides: 1. Germline values: CDR1 GTSNPN, CDR2 SVGIG (reference sequence). The CDR3 is 14 residues long. The CDR3 loop reads CAWSVGTGGNTIYF. In DNA, the CDR3 is TGTGCCTGGAGTGTAGGGACAGGTGGAAACACCATATATTTT. Looking up the rest from reference TRBV30 and TRBJ1-3 gives the full variable domain: SQTIHQWPATLVQPVGSPLSLECTVEGTSNPNLYWYRQAAGRGLQLLFYSVGIGQISSEVPQNLSASRPQDRQFILSSKKLLLSDSGFYLCAWSVGTGGNTIYFGEGSWLTVV.

The chain recombines TRBV19 with TRBJ2-5; unclear D gene. There are 13 residues in the CDR3. V was clipped by 5 bases and J by 3 bases, with 10 bases between them. Germline lookup yields CDR1 LNHDA and CDR2 SQIVND (reference sequence). The CDR3 spells CASSPRVEETQYF. The CDR3 coding sequence is TGTGCCAGTAGTCCCCGCGTTGAAGAGACCCAGTACTTC.

This chain joins TRBV27 and TRBJ2-2; D not resolved. The V gene lost 4 bases and the J gene lost 1 base, with 1 base spanning the gap. Germline lookup yields CDR1 MNHEY and CDR2 SMNVEV (reference sequence). The CDR3 length is 12 residues. Here the CDR3 reads CASSWNTGELFF. The CDR3 DNA reads TGTGCCAGCAGTTGGAACACCGGGGAGCTGTTTTTT.

This chain joins TRBV5-1 and TRBJ2-1, with TRBD2 matching 10 bases. The CDR3 covers 17 residues. V was pared by 3 bases and J by 1 base, with 7 bases of the junction left unmatched. Germline-derived CDR1 and CDR2 are SGHRS and YFSETQ. CDR3 DNA: TGCGCCAGCAGCTACCGGCTAGCGGGGGAGTCCTACAATGAGCAGTTCTTC. Amino acid sequence: CASSYRLAGESYNEQFF.

J is TRBJ1-1 and V is TRBV24-1; D is perhaps TRBD1 (6 bases). Looked up from germline, CDR1 is KGHDR and CDR2 is SFDVKD. CDR3 length: 13 residues. Trimming removed 7 bases from V and 0 bases from J, with 8 bases in between. The CDR3 here is CATRDRLNTEAFF. CDR3 in DNA: TGTGCCACCAGGGACAGACTGAACACTGAAGCTTTCTTT.

V is TRBV19 and J is TRBJ2-3; 8 bases are shared with TRBD2. The CDR3 runs 15 residues. Looked up from germline, CDR1 is LNHDA and CDR2 is SQIVND (reference sequence). Unmatched junction bases numbered 6, after V lost 3 bases and J lost 4 bases. CDR3 nucleotides: TGTGCCAGTAGTATCCTAGCGGGCCATTCAGATACGCAGTATTTT. This translates into CASSILAGHSDTQYF. The entire variable domain, with the rest obtained from reference TRBV19 and TRBJ2-3, is as follows: DGGITQSPKYLFRKEGQNVTLSCEQNLNHDAMYWYRQDPGQGLRLIYYSQIVNDFQKGDIAEGYSVSREKKESFPLTVTSAQKNPTAFYLCASSILAGHSDTQYFGPGTRLTVL.

The J gene is TRBJ1-1, the V gene TRBV5-5; 9 positions agree with TRBD1. Germline CDR1 SGHKS, CDR2 YYEKEE (reference sequence). This CDR3 has 16 residues. Losses at the gene ends were 3 bases for V and 7 bases for J; bases not matched to a gene: 13. The CDR3 region is CASSWEGLDRGDEAFF. For the CDR3, the DNA is TGTGCCAGCAGCTGGGAGGGCCTGGACAGGGGAGATGAAGCTTTCTTT. The full variable domain, its missing parts supplied by reference TRBV5-5 and TRBJ1-1, is DAGVTQSPTHLIKTRGQQVTLRCSPISGHKSVSWYQQVLGQGPQFIFQYYEKEERGRGNFPDRFSARQFPNYSSELNVNALLLGDSALYLCASSWEGLDRGDEAFFGQGTRLTVV.

The rearrangement links TRBV29-1 to TRBJ1-1; the D gene is possibly TRBD1 (5 bases). The CDR3 is made up of 14 amino acids. Trimming removed 4 bases from V and 5 bases from J, with 17 bases in between. The germline gives CDR1 SQVTM, CDR2 ANQGSEA. CDR3: CSVVEVGGGTEAFF. Here the CDR3 DNA reads TGCAGCGTTGTAGAGGTCGGGGGTGGAACTGAAGCTTTCTTT.

This clone was found once. The rearrangement uses TRBV4-1 and TRBJ2-2; a possible D gene is TRBD2 (6 bases). The CDR3 runs 17 residues. Trimming pared 3 bases from V and 1 base from J, leaving 15 bases between. Germline assignment: CDR1 MGHRA and CDR2 YSYEKL. CDR3 in amino acids: CASSHRVTRMNTGELFF. Written as DNA, the CDR3 is TGCGCCAGCAGCCACCGAGTGACTAGGATGAACACCGGGGAGCTGTTTTTT.

The J gene is TRBJ2-3, the V gene TRBV29-1; TRBD2 might be the D (5 bases). This CDR3 spans 12 amino acids. V gave up 7 bases and J gave up 2 bases, with 10 bases separating them. Germline CDR1 and CDR2: SQVTM and ANQGSEA. CDR3 DNA: TGCAGCGCAGAGGGCAACACAGATACGCAGTATTTT. This gives the protein CSAEGNTDTQYF.

This sequence joins TRBV4-2 and TRBJ1-3; TRBD1 is a possible D gene (5 bases). CDR1 is LGHNA, CDR2 YNFKEQ, per germline. With 0 bases removed from V and 1 base from J, the gap between germline ends came to 13 bases. The CDR3 length is 17 residues. The CDR3 coding sequence is TGTGCCAGCAGCCAAGATCCCCAGGGTAGTTCTGGAAACACCATATATTTT. Translation gives CASSQDPQGSSGNTIYF.

The table lists this clone with a count of one. This chain joins TRBV4-2 and TRBJ2-7, with a tentative D call TRBD1 (5 bases). CDR1 and CDR2 (germline): LGHNA, YNFKEQ. The CDR3 is 15 residues long. V lost 0 bases and J 5 bases, leaving 14 bases between the germline ends. CDR3 protein: CASSQEGSGNNEQYF. The CDR3 region has the DNA TGTGCCAGCAGCCAAGAGGGATCAGGGAACAACGAGCAGTACTTC.

This chain uses TRBV28 with TRBJ2-5, with D possibly matching TRBD2 (6 bases). The germline V gene has CDR1 MDHEN and CDR2 SYDVKM. This CDR3 spans 16 amino acids. The V and J ends lost 7 bases and 5 bases respectively, with 23 bases between them. This chain's CDR3 is CASTASSASRIETQYF. The CDR3 nucleotides are TGTGCCAGCACCGCGTCTAGCGCCTCCCGGATCGAGACCCAGTACTTC.

The chain has TRBV11-1 and TRBJ2-7; D is possibly TRBD1 (6 bases). V was shortened by 5 bases and J by 3 bases, with 11 bases between the two germline ends. The CDR3 consists of 13 residues. Germline loops: CDR1 SGHAT, CDR2 FQDESV (reference sequence). CDR3 DNA: TGTGCCAGCAGCACAGGGAGTCACTACGAGCAGTACTTC. The encoded protein is CASSTGSHYEQYF.

The V call is TRBV27, the J call TRBJ2-7; possible D gene TRBD2, 5 bases. Germline values: CDR1 MNHEY, CDR2 SMNVEV (reference sequence). The V gene lost 7 bases and the J gene lost 0 bases, with 10 bases spanning the gap. This CDR3 is 13 amino acids long. Here the CDR3 reads CASNKADSYEQYF. The CDR3 DNA sequence: TGTGCCAGCAACAAAGCGGACTCCTACGAGCAGTACTTC.

The chain links TRBV28 to TRBJ1-2; D remains unclear. V was trimmed by 2 bases and J by 4 bases, leaving 5 bases between them. Germline V lookup: CDR1 MDHEN, CDR2 SYDVKM. This CDR3 has 12 amino acids. The CDR3 here is CASSLTGYGYTF. The DNA for the CDR3 is TGTGCCAGCAGTTTAACGGGCTATGGCTACACCTTC.

The chain joins TRBV7-8 to TRBJ2-4, with D maybe TRBD2 (5 bases). V was clipped by 5 bases and J by 8 bases, with 25 bases between them. This CDR3 contains 17 residues. Germline CDR1 is SGHVS and CDR2 is FQNEAQ. The DNA of the CDR3 is TGTGCCAGCAGCCTAAAAAGAGGATTCGGAGCGGCCGACATTCAGTACTTC. Translation gives CASSLKRGFGAADIQYF. Variable domain in full (rest from reference TRBV7-8 and TRBJ2-4): GAGVSQSPRYKVAKRGQDVALRCDPISGHVSLFWYQQALGQGPEFLTYFQNEAQLDKSGLPSDRFFAERPEGSVSTLKIQRTQQEDSAVYLCASSLKRGFGAADIQYFGAGTRLSVL.

The chain carries TRBV2 and TRBJ1-1, with D uncertain. V dropped 7 bases and J dropped 7 bases, with 13 bases sitting between them. Germline loops: CDR1 SNHLY, CDR2 FYNNEI. This CDR3 spans 12 amino acids. CDR3 coding DNA: TGTGCCAGCACCCTGAGTGGCTTTGAAGCTTTCTTT. This translates into CASTLSGFEAFF.

The rearrangement uses TRBV15 and TRBJ1-2; maybe TRBD1 (5 bases). There are 15 residues in the CDR3. The germline V gene encodes CDR1 LNHNV and CDR2 YYDKDF (reference sequence). Trimming took 0 bases from V and 4 from J, leaving 12 bases between them. CDR3 sequence (DNA): TGTGCCACCAGCAGAGATTTGGGGCATACCTATGGCTACACCTTC. Protein: CATSRDLGHTYGYTF.

The chain joins TRBV5-1 to TRBJ2-2, with D perhaps being TRBD1 or TRBD2 (5 bases each). Germline V gene data show CDR1 as SGHRS and CDR2 as YFSETQ. The CDR3 consists of 15 residues. V shed 2 bases and J shed 4 bases, with 12 bases lying between them. In DNA form, the CDR3 reads TGCGCCAGCAGCTTTGGGGGTTTGGGCACCGGGGAGCTGTTTTTT. It specifies CASSFGGLGTGELFF.

The rearrangement links TRBV21-1 to TRBJ2-7; the table gives TRBD2 as D, unverified against the DNA. TRBV21-1 is noted as a pseudogene. This CDR3 comprises 15 residues. The CDR3 DNA reads TGTGCCAGCAGCAAAACACCGGGGTCCTCCTACGAGCAGTACTTC. Translating gives CASSKTPGSSYEQYF.

This clone has only one observation. The rearrangement joins TRBV19 to TRBJ2-1; 10 bases are shared with TRBD2. The germline V gene has CDR1 LNHDA and CDR2 SQIVND (reference sequence). With 10 bases clipped from V and 2 bases from J, the junction kept 23 bases outside the gene matches. CDR3 size: 20 residues. Here the CDR3 DNA reads TGTGCCACGAGGGACACGGACCCTTGGGGTAGCGGGAGGACCTACAATGAGCAGTTCTTC. It is translated as CATRDTDPWGSGRTYNEQFF.

The chain uses TRBV19 and TRBJ2-3, with 8 positions matching TRBD2. The ends lost 5 bases at V and 0 bases at J; junction bases unmatched: 7. Germline CDR1 and CDR2: LNHDA and SQIVND (reference sequence). The CDR3 length is 16 residues. The CDR3 is CASSWGAGASTDTQYF. The CDR3 DNA is TGTGCCAGTAGTTGGGGAGCGGGGGCCAGCACAGATACGCAGTATTTT.

This rearrangement joins TRBV4-1 to TRBJ2-3; D gene uncertain. CDR3 size: 14 residues. The germline V gene has CDR1 MGHRA and CDR2 YSYEKL. Trimming shortened V by 4 bases and J by 0 bases, and 8 bases separated the two germline ends. The CDR3 nucleotides are TGCGCCAGCAGCCCCGATCCCAGCACAGATACGCAGTATTTT. Translating it yields CASSPDPSTDTQYF.

The chain couples TRBV6-1 to TRBJ1-2; maybe TRBD1 (6 bases). The CDR3 consists of 14 residues. V lost 0 bases, J lost 7 bases, and 12 bases lay in between. Looked up from germline, CDR1 is MNHNS and CDR2 is SASEGT. The CDR3 DNA reads TGTGCCAGCAGTGAAGCATTAGGGGGGAGTGGCTACACCTTC. Translating it yields CASSEALGGSGYTF.

This clone was observed once. The V and J genes are TRBV3-1 (or the pseudogene TRBV3-2) and TRBJ2-7; D is ambiguous. V gave up 3 bases and J gave up 4 bases, with 10 bases separating them. The CDR3 length is 13 residues. Germline loops: CDR1 LGHDT, CDR2 YNNKEL (reference sequence). The CDR3 reads CASSHPRMYEQYF. As DNA, the CDR3 is TGTGCCAGCAGCCATCCACGGATGTACGAGCAGTACTTC.

The rearrangement joins TRBV7-3 to TRBJ1-2; unclear D gene. The CDR3 is 12 amino acids. CDR1 and CDR2 from the germline V gene are SGHTA and FQGTGA. V shed 5 bases and J shed 7 bases, with 11 bases lying between them. Written as DNA, the CDR3 is TGTGCCAGCAGCATTGTTGGGTCTGGCTACACCTTC. Translated: CASSIVGSGYTF.

The J gene is TRBJ2-7, the V gene TRBV2, with D maybe TRBD2 (5 bases). Per germline, CDR1 SNHLY and CDR2 FYNNEI. The V gene lost 3 bases and the J gene lost 7 bases, with 7 bases spanning the gap. The CDR3 totals 11 residues. CDR3 amino acids: CASSETGEQYF. The CDR3 bases are TGTGCCAGCAGTGAGACGGGGGAGCAGTACTTC.